This T cell receptor (beta chain) was obtained from a study of T-cell memory formation after mild COVID-19. Overall study findings and caveats: In pre-infection memory, a portion of responding clones appeared, which suggested that cross-reactive memory joined.

Barcoded TCR alpha and TCR beta cDNA libraries with UMIs came from 5'RACE using constant-segment primers. A single record per CDR3 protein comes from TCRdb applying MiXCR to the 5' RACE reads. The sample lists about 350,000 distinct CDR3 sequences, roughly an eighth occurring once. This clonotype was recorded a few times. As yet, its antigen is unknown. Germline trimming cut 6 bases from V and 2 bases from J; bases unmatched to any gene: 3. Germline values: CDR1 LNHDA, CDR2 SQIVND (reference sequence). This CDR3 contains 13 residues. This receptor was obtained from a man aged 18 to 30 who had mild COVID-19 (a few samples of this study predate the infection). Cell type and time point are not known. The chain has TRBV19 and TRBJ2-5, with TRBD2 matching over 7 bases. Sequencing was done on a sample of PBMCs or a T cell subset sorted from them (not recorded which). The DNA for the CDR3 is TGTGCCAGTAGCCGGGAGGAACAAGAGACCCAGTACTTC. This gives the protein CASSREEQETQYF. Filled out from reference TRBV19 and TRBJ2-5, the complete variable domain reads DGGITQSPKYLFRKEGQNVTLSCEQNLNHDAMYWYRQDPGQGLRLIYYSQIVNDFQKGDIAEGYSVSREKKESFPLTVTSAQKNPTAFYLCASSREEQETQYFGPGTRLLVL.